These 30 T cell receptor beta chains were sequenced from one sample in a study of blood T cell repertoires in COVID-19. Data came from immunoSEQ multiplex PCR; TCRdb stores just in-frame clones and leaves some out. The table lists over 100,000 clones, approximately 85% of them singletons, with roughly a tenth in the top ten. Sequencing input: peripheral blood. The receptors were gathered from a man older than 75 with acute or convalescent COVID-19.

The chain recombines TRBV25-1 with TRBJ2-5; 8 positions agree with TRBD2. In germline, CDR1 is MGHDK, CDR2 SYGVNS. J lost 5 bases, V lost 6 bases, and 8 bases had no gene match. The CDR3 runs 14 residues. CDR3 DNA: TGTGCCAGCAGGGGAGCGGGAGCGGGGGAGACCCAGTACTTC. It encodes CASRGAGAGETQYF.

The rearrangement joins TRBV28 to TRBJ1-2, with D possibly TRBD1 on 6 matching bases. CDR3 length: 13 residues. Germline CDR1 is MDHEN and CDR2 is SYDVKM. V dropped 6 bases and J dropped 8 bases, with 16 bases sitting between them. The CDR3 nucleotides read TGTGCCAGCAGCCTTCAGGACAGTCGGGGCTACACCTTC. Residues: CASSLQDSRGYTF.

The rearrangement links TRBV6-5 to TRBJ1-2; unclear D gene. Trimming pared 2 bases from V and 7 bases from J, leaving 14 bases between. Per germline, CDR1 MNHEY and CDR2 SVGAGI. The CDR3 spans 14 residues. The CDR3 spells CASSYNAEKSGYTF. The CDR3 DNA sequence: TGTGCCAGCAGTTACAACGCCGAGAAGAGTGGCTACACCTTC.

The V and J genes are TRBV7-8 and TRBJ1-5; 7 nucleotides align to TRBD1. V gave up 1 base and J gave up 11 bases; unmatched junction bases: 8. Germline CDR1 reads SGHVS; CDR2 reads FQNEAQ. The CDR3 consists of 14 residues. As DNA, the CDR3 is TGTGCCAGCAGCTTAGTGGCAGGGGGTGAGGCCCAGCATTTT. This sequence encodes CASSLVAGGEAQHF.

The chain links TRBV7-6 to TRBJ2-3, with 9 nucleotides matching TRBD2. V shed 2 bases and J 6 bases; nucleotides not matched to a gene: 3. Germline V gene lookup returns CDR1 SGHVS and CDR2 FNYEAQ. The CDR3 is 14 residues long. DNA for the CDR3: TGTGCCAGCAGCTTACTAGCGGGGTCGGATACGCAGTATTTT. Protein product: CASSLLAGSDTQYF.

The J gene is TRBJ1-2, the V gene TRBV2, with a weak D call TRBD1 (5 bases). The CDR3 runs 16 residues. The germline CDR1 and CDR2 sequences are SNHLY and FYNNEI. Trimming left V 0 bases short and J 4 bases short, with 15 bases between. The CDR3 coding sequence is TGTGCCAGCAGTGAAGCGTGGGACTTGGGGATCTATGGCTACACCTTC. This encodes CASSEAWDLGIYGYTF.

The V gene is TRBV7-9, the J gene TRBJ2-7, with unresolved D. Per germline, CDR1 SEHNR and CDR2 FQNEAQ (reference sequence). The CDR3 is 12 residues long. V lost 3 bases, J lost 6 bases, and 9 bases lay in between. As DNA, the CDR3 is TGTGCCAGCAGCTTTAGCTCTGTCGAGCAGTACTTC. The encoded protein is CASSFSSVEQYF.

The chain recombines TRBV19 with TRBJ1-6; 8 bases match TRBD1. J was trimmed by 9 bases and V by 5 bases; bases with no gene match: 9. The length of the CDR3 is 15 residues. Germline assignment: CDR1 LNHDA and CDR2 SQIVND (reference sequence). Here the CDR3 reads CASSPTGGRRSPLHF. CDR3 coding DNA: TGTGCCAGTAGTCCCACAGGGGGGAGACGTTCACCCCTCCACTTT.

In its sample, this clone was seen a few times. V is TRBV6-4 and J is TRBJ2-2; the match to TRBD2 covers 9 bases. V lost 3 bases and J lost 4; bases outside the gene matches: 12. The germline gives CDR1 MRHNA, CDR2 SNTAGT. CDR3 length: 18 residues. This chain's CDR3 is CASSETSGRMRGTGELFF. The CDR3 DNA reads TGTGCCAGCAGTGAAACTAGCGGGCGGATGAGGGGCACCGGGGAGCTGTTTTTT.

The chain carries TRBV3-1 (or the pseudogene TRBV3-2) and TRBJ2-1; 15 nucleotides match TRBD2. The CDR3 consists of 16 residues. The J segment lost 6 bases and the V segment lost 4 bases, leaving 4 bases of the junction unmatched. Germline V gene sequence: CDR1 LGHDT, CDR2 YNNKEL (reference sequence). The CDR3 protein is CASSLGLAGGSNEQFF. CDR3 DNA sequence: TGTGCCAGCAGCCTTGGACTAGCGGGAGGGAGCAATGAGCAGTTCTTC.

The chain couples TRBV6-6 to TRBJ1-2; possible D gene TRBD1, 5 bases. The CDR3 totals 15 residues. Trimming shortened V by 6 bases and J by 0 bases, and 14 bases separated the two germline ends. Germline V gene lookup returns CDR1 MNHNY and CDR2 SVGAGI (reference sequence). The CDR3, as DNA: TGTGCCAGCAGCTCCCTGACAGAAACTAACTATGGCTACACCTTC. It encodes CASSSLTETNYGYTF.

CDR3 DNA: TGTGCCAGTAGTAGAACGGGACAGGGCTACGAGCAGTACTTC. Its protein is CASSRTGQGYEQYF. V usage is TRBV19 and J usage is TRBJ2-7; 9 bases match TRBD1. J gave up 3 bases and V 4 bases, and 4 bases lay outside the gene matches. CDR3 length: 14 amino acids. Germline V CDR1 and CDR2: LNHDA, SQIVND (reference sequence). Full variable domain (remainder filled in from reference TRBV19 and TRBJ2-7): DGGITQSPKYLFRKEGQNVTLSCEQNLNHDAMYWYRQDPGQGLRLIYYSQIVNDFQKGDIAEGYSVSREKKESFPLTVTSAQKNPTAFYLCASSRTGQGYEQYFGPGTRLTVT.

This chain uses TRBV6-1 with TRBJ1-1; 8 bases fit TRBD1. The CDR3 runs to 14 residues. The germline CDR1 and CDR2 sequences are MNHNS and SASEGT. J was trimmed by 5 bases and V by 3 bases; bases with no gene match: 5. CDR3 bases: TGTGCCAGCAGTGAGGACAGGGAAAGAACTGAAGCTTTCTTT. As protein: CASSEDRERTEAFF.

This chain connects TRBV15 to TRBJ1-4, with D unresolved. Trimming cost V 3 bases and J 14 bases, with 16 bases left between them. CDR3 length: 13 residues. Germline assignment: CDR1 LNHNV and CDR2 YYDKDF (reference sequence). The CDR3 sequence: CATSSRDWSELFF. DNA of the CDR3: TGTGCCACCAGCAGCAGAGACTGGTCTGAGCTGTTTTTT. Combining the CDR3 with reference TRBV15 and TRBJ1-4 gives the whole variable domain DAMVIQNPRYQVTQFGKPVTLSCSQTLNHNVMYWYQQKSSQAPKLLFHYYDKDFNNEADTPDNFQSRRPNTSFCFLDIRSPGLGDTAMYLCATSSRDWSELFFGSGTQLSVL.

The chain recombines TRBV6-2 or TRBV6-3 with TRBJ2-1; the D gene is possibly TRBD2 (6 bases). The CDR3 sequence is 16 residues long. Germline-derived CDR1 and CDR2 are MNHEY and SVGEGT. V gave up 0 bases and J gave up 5 bases, with 14 bases separating them. CDR3 residues: CASSYSNGRRNNEQFF. The DNA for the CDR3 is TGTGCCAGCAGTTACTCGAACGGGAGAAGAAACAATGAGCAGTTCTTC.

The CDR3 here is CASSPTGEVWAKNIQYF. The CDR3 region has the DNA TGTGCCAGCTCACCGACAGGGGAGGTATGGGCCAAAAACATTCAGTACTTC. The chain recombines TRBV18 with TRBJ2-4; 8 nucleotides line up with TRBD1. The ends lost 3 bases at V and 1 base at J; junction bases unmatched: 8. The V gene's germline CDR1 is KGHSH and CDR2 LQKENI. This CDR3 contains 17 residues. The full variable domain, rest sourced from reference TRBV18 and TRBJ2-4, is NAGVMQNPRHLVRRRGQEARLRCSPMKGHSHVYWYRQLPEEGLKFMVYLQKENIIDESGMPKERFSAEFPKEGPSILRIQQVVRGDSAAYFCASSPTGEVWAKNIQYFGAGTRLSVL.

The CDR3 DNA follows: TGTGCCAGCAGCCAGGCCGGGGGAGCGGGGGGCTCCGGGGAGCTGTTTTTT. It codes for CASSQAGGAGGSGELFF. The chain couples TRBV4-2 to TRBJ2-2; 9 positions agree with TRBD2. With V trimmed by 3 bases and J by 6 bases, 11 bases remained unmatched. This CDR3 is built from 17 residues. Germline CDR1 LGHNA, CDR2 YNFKEQ.

This clone has just one count. The rearrangement uses TRBV29-1 and TRBJ2-2, with D maybe TRBD2 (6 bases). V was trimmed by 5 bases and J by 8 bases, leaving 18 bases between them. The CDR3 extends over 14 amino acids. Germline lookup yields CDR1 SQVTM and CDR2 ANQGSEA. The CDR3 reads CSVTASAGGGELFF. CDR3 DNA sequence: TGCAGCGTTACGGCTAGCGCGGGTGGGGGGGAGCTGTTTTTT.

The V gene is TRBV18, the J gene TRBJ2-1, with 9 bases lining up with TRBD1. The V gene's germline CDR1 is KGHSH and CDR2 LQKENI. The CDR3 sequence is 18 residues long. J lost 8 bases, V lost 0 bases, and 14 bases had no gene match. The CDR3 spells CASSPPTGGSARLDEQFF. DNA of the CDR3: TGTGCCAGCTCACCACCGACAGGGGGGTCGGCGCGGCTCGATGAGCAGTTCTTC.

This clone was seen a handful of times. V usage is TRBV19 and J usage is TRBJ2-2; 11 bases match TRBD2. This CDR3 comprises 16 residues. CDR1 and CDR2 (germline): LNHDA, SQIVND (reference sequence). The V gene end was trimmed by 9 bases and the J gene end by 6 bases; junction bases not matched to a gene: 12. CDR3 loop: CASALAGGLFAGELFF. The DNA for the CDR3 is TGTGCCAGCGCTCTAGCGGGGGGCCTTTTCGCCGGGGAGCTGTTTTTT.

The J gene is TRBJ2-5, the V gene TRBV5-4; the D gene is possibly TRBD2 (7 bases). Between the trimmed V and J ends, which lost 2 bases and 4 bases, there was a span of 18 bases. The CDR3 loop spans 16 amino acids. Germline CDR1 SGHNT, CDR2 YYREEE (reference sequence). CDR3 residues: CASSFAGRGRVETQYF. The CDR3 DNA reads as TGTGCCAGCAGCTTTGCAGGGAGGGGGAGAGTAGAGACCCAGTACTTC.

This clone was observed once. This chain joins TRBV19 and TRBJ2-5; D is possibly TRBD2 (5 bases). Trimming removed 0 bases at V and 7 bases at J, with 18 bases between. Germline V gene lookup returns CDR1 LNHDA and CDR2 SQIVND (reference sequence). The CDR3 is 16 amino acids. CDR3 bases: TGTGCCAGTAGTATAGAGCGGACGGTGGGAGTTGGGACCCAGTACTTC. Encoded protein: CASSIERTVGVGTQYF.

The rearrangement links TRBV9 to TRBJ2-7; tentatively, D is TRBD2 (5 bases). V was shortened by 0 bases and J by 7 bases, with 14 bases between the two germline ends. The CDR3 consists of 14 residues. Germline CDR1 SGDLS, CDR2 YYNGEE. The CDR3 DNA reads as TGTGCCAGCAGCGTAGGACTATCTGTCGGGGAGCAGTACTTC. Translating it yields CASSVGLSVGEQYF.

This clone is a singleton in its sample. This chain connects TRBV3-1 (or the pseudogene TRBV3-2) to TRBJ2-5; D gene uncertain. Germline loops: CDR1 LGHDT, CDR2 YNNKEL (reference sequence). V was cut by 6 bases and J by 3 bases, with 5 bases left in between. This CDR3 comprises 11 residues. CDR3 residues: CASRVEETQYF. The CDR3 DNA is TGTGCCAGCAGAGTAGAAGAGACCCAGTACTTC.

The chain couples TRBV10-1 to TRBJ1-5; 7 bases match TRBD1. The CDR3 consists of 20 residues. CDR1 and CDR2 from the germline V gene are WNHNN and SYGVQD (reference sequence). V gave up 7 bases and J gave up 5 bases; unmatched junction bases: 26. Written as DNA, the CDR3 is TGCGCCAGCAACCACTGGGGGAAGGACAGGCGGGGCCGGGGCGATCAGCCCCAGCATTTT. It yields the protein CASNHWGKDRRGRGDQPQHF.

This chain joins TRBV5-8 and TRBJ1-5; D not certain. The V and J ends lost 1 base and 4 bases respectively, with 6 bases between them. Germline assignment: CDR1 SGHTS and CDR2 YDEGEE. The CDR3 spans 13 residues. CDR3 region: CASSLTENQPQHF. CDR3 nucleotide sequence: TGTGCCAGCAGCTTGACAGAGAATCAGCCCCAGCATTTT.

This CDR3 is CASRYNRGPYEQYF. CDR3 DNA sequence: TGTGCCAGCAGATACAACAGGGGGCCCTACGAGCAGTACTTC. The V call is TRBV6-2 or TRBV6-3, the J call TRBJ2-7, with TRBD1 matching over 9 bases. With 6 bases clipped from V and 2 bases from J, the junction kept 5 bases outside the gene matches. The CDR3 is 14 amino acids. Germline V gene data show CDR1 as MNHEY and CDR2 as SVGEGT.

The chain couples TRBV7-9 to TRBJ2-7; 7 bases agree with TRBD1. CDR3 length: 14 amino acids. The germline V gene encodes CDR1 SEHNR and CDR2 FQNEAQ (reference sequence). V lost 4 bases to trimming and J lost 0 bases; unmatched junction nucleotides: 3. The CDR3 spells CASSSRQGSYEQYF. Here the CDR3 DNA reads TGTGCCAGCAGCTCCCGACAGGGCTCCTACGAGCAGTACTTC.

This clone appeared once. The chain links TRBV7-2 to TRBJ2-7; 8 bases agree with TRBD2. V trimming: 2 bases; J trimming: 5 bases; junction bases outside the gene matches: 17. The CDR3 totals 18 residues. The germline V gene has CDR1 SGHTA and CDR2 FQGNSA. CDR3 loop: CASSLMGVLSAGVHEQYF. CDR3 nucleotides: TGTGCCAGCAGCTTAATGGGTGTACTCTCAGCGGGAGTTCACGAGCAGTACTTC.

This clone was seen only a few times. This chain joins TRBV18 and TRBJ1-4, with TRBD1 identical over 9 bases. The CDR3 runs to 15 residues. J was trimmed by 7 bases and V by 5 bases; bases with no gene match: 8. The V gene's germline CDR1 is KGHSH and CDR2 LQKENI. The CDR3 DNA is TGTGCCAGCTCATCCGGGACAGGGTCAGCTGAAAAACTGTTTTTT. This sequence encodes CASSSGTGSAEKLFF. Full variable domain (remainder filled in from reference TRBV18 and TRBJ1-4): NAGVMQNPRHLVRRRGQEARLRCSPMKGHSHVYWYRQLPEEGLKFMVYLQKENIIDESGMPKERFSAEFPKEGPSILRIQQVVRGDSAAYFCASSSGTGSAEKLFFGSGTQLSVL.